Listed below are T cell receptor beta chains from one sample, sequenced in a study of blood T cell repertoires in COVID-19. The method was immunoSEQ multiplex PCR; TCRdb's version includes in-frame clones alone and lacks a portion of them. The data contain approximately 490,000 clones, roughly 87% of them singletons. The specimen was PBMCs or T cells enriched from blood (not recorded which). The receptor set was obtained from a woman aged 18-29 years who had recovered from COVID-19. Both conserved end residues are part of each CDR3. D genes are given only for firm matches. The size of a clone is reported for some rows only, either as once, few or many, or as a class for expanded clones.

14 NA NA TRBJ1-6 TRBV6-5 CASSYLQGNSPLHF TGTGCCAGCAGTTACCTACAGGGCAATTCACCCCTCCACTTT
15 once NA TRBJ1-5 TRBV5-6 CASSFYSRSNQPQHF TGTGCCAGCAGCTTTTACAGTAGGAGCAATCAGCCCCAGCATTTT
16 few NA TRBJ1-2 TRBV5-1 CASSLGQGGTFYGYTF TGCGCCAGCAGCTTGGGGCAAGGAGGTACCTTCTATGGCTACACCTTC
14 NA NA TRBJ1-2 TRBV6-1 CASSEAWGPYGYTF TGTGCCAGCAGTGAAGCATGGGGGCCCTATGGCTACACCTTC
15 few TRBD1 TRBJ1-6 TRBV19 CASSSRTGTNSPLHF TGTGCCAGTAGTAGCCGGACAGGTACTAATTCACCCCTCCACTTT
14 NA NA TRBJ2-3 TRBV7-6 CASSLAGGTDTQYF TGTGCCAGCAGCTTAGCAGGGGGAACAGATACGCAGTATTTT
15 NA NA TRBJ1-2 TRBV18 CASSWTAASIDGYTF TGTGCCAGCTCATGGACAGCTGCTTCGATTGATGGCTACACCTTC
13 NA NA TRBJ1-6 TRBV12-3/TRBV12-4 CASSLTGNSPLHF TGTGCCAGCAGTTTAACGGGTAATTCACCCCTCCACTTT
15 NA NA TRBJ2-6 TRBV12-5 CASGLVESGANVLTF TGTGCTAGTGGTTTGGTAGAAAGCGGGGCCAACGTCCTGACTTTC
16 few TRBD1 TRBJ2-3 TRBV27 CASHDRGRVSGDTQYF TGTGCCAGCCACGACAGGGGGCGCGTTTCAGGAGATACGCAGTATTTT
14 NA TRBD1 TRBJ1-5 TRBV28 CASSSNYRGQPQHF TGTGCCAGCAGTTCGAATTACAGGGGACAGCCCCAGCATTTT
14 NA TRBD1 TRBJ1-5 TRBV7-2 CASSSQGGDQPQHF TGTGCCAGCAGCTCGCAGGGGGGTGATCAGCCCCAGCATTTT
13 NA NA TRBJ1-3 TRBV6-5 CASSRDTGNTIYF TGTGCCAGTTCTCGGGACACAGGAAACACCATATATTTT
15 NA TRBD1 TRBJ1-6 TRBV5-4 CASRGGQGVDSPLHF TGTGCCAGCCGAGGCGGACAGGGAGTTGATTCACCCCTCCACTTT
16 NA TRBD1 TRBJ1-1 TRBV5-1 CASSLEGQLIYTEAFF TGCGCCAGCAGCTTGGAGGGACAGCTAATCTACACTGAAGCTTTCTTT
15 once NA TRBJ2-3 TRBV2 CASSESGGSADTQYF TGTGCCAGCAGTGAAAGCGGAGGGTCCGCAGATACGCAGTATTTT
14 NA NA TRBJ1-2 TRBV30 CAWRASERGSGYTF TGTGCCTGGAGGGCGTCAGAGAGAGGGTCGGGCTACACCTTC
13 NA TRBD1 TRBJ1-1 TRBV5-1 CASSSNRGGEAFF TGCGCCAGCAGCTCCAACAGGGGAGGTGAAGCTTTCTTT